The 29 T cell receptor beta chains listed next were all sequenced from one sample in a study of blood T cell repertoires in COVID-19. TCRdb keeps only in-frame clones here, not all; method: immunoSEQ multiplex PCR. The profile shows 90,000 to 100,000 clones, around 80% of them singletons. The sequencing input was peripheral blood. The receptors stem from a man between 65 and 85 years old with acute or convalescent COVID-19.

This clone showed up many times. The chain is built from TRBV28 and TRBJ1-5, with D uncertain. The CDR3 is 14 amino acids. Germline CDR1 MDHEN, CDR2 SYDVKM. Trimming removed 5 bases at V and 0 bases at J, with 8 bases between. The DNA for the CDR3 is TGTGCCAGCAGTATAAGCGTTAGCAATCAGCCCCAGCATTTT. Protein product: CASSISVSNQPQHF.

The chain carries TRBV15 and TRBJ2-3; perhaps TRBD2 as D (5 bases). CDR3 size: 13 residues. Germline values: CDR1 LNHNV, CDR2 YYDKDF (reference sequence). V dropped 1 base and J dropped 8 bases, with 10 bases sitting between them. The CDR3: CATSRVGGGTQYF. The CDR3 nucleotides read TGTGCCACCAGCAGAGTTGGCGGAGGTACGCAGTATTTT. The whole variable domain, remainder taken from reference TRBV15 and TRBJ2-3, is DAMVIQNPRYQVTQFGKPVTLSCSQTLNHNVMYWYQQKSSQAPKLLFHYYDKDFNNEADTPDNFQSRRPNTSFCFLDIRSPGLGDTAMYLCATSRVGGGTQYFGPGTRLTVL.

This chain's CDR3 is CASSLMVTVSYEQYF. Written as DNA, the CDR3 is TGTGCCAGCAGCTTGATGGTAACGGTGTCCTACGAGCAGTACTTC. This chain joins TRBV7-8 and TRBJ2-7; no clear D gene. The V gene lost 3 bases and the J gene lost 1 base, with 13 bases spanning the gap. Germline lookup yields CDR1 SGHVS and CDR2 FQNEAQ. The CDR3 loop spans 15 amino acids.

The chain employs TRBV5-1 and TRBJ2-3, with D perhaps matching TRBD2 (7 bases). Trimming shortened V by 6 bases and J by 0 bases, and 14 bases separated the two germline ends. In germline, CDR1 is SGHRS, CDR2 YFSETQ. CDR3 length: 15 residues. CDR3 nucleotide sequence: TGCGCCAGCAATGGTGGCGGGGGCAGCACAGATACGCAGTATTTT. Translated, it gives CASNGGGGSTDTQYF.

This chain links TRBV29-1 with TRBJ2-5; weak D call: TRBD1 (6 bases). Germline-derived CDR1 and CDR2 are SQVTM and ANQGSEA. The V end lost 3 bases, the J end lost 5 bases, and 13 bases lay between the germline ends. The CDR3 loop spans 13 amino acids. The CDR3 DNA sequence: TGCAGCGTTGATGGACAGCTGAGGGAGACCCAGTACTTC. As protein: CSVDGQLRETQYF.

The table lists this clone with a count of one. The chain combines TRBV4-3 with TRBJ1-1; tentative D call: TRBD1 (5 bases). The V end was cut by 3 bases, the J end by 5 bases, with 16 bases between. CDR1 LGHNA and CDR2 YSLEER come from the germline V gene. The length of the CDR3 is 15 residues. For the CDR3, the DNA is TGCGCCAGCAGCCATCGCGGGACCCGGAGGACTGAAGCTTTCTTT. Translation: CASSHRGTRRTEAFF.

The sample holds a few counts of this clone. The chain carries TRBV11-3 and TRBJ1-1; D possibly corresponds to TRBD1 (5 bases). The V gene lost 3 bases and the J gene lost 1 base, with 18 bases spanning the gap. The CDR3 spans 17 residues. Germline lookup yields CDR1 SGHNT and CDR2 YENEEA. CDR3 in DNA: TGTGCCAGCAGCTTGACAGTCCCCCACTCCTCGAACACTGAAGCTTTCTTT. Amino acid sequence: CASSLTVPHSSNTEAFF.

The V and J genes are TRBV10-1 and TRBJ2-3; the D gene is possibly TRBD1 (5 bases). The V gene's germline CDR1 is WNHNN and CDR2 SYGVQD (reference sequence). Trimming cost V 7 bases and J 6 bases, with 17 bases left between them. CDR3 length equals 14 residues. CDR3 sequence: CASTPGAVSDTQYF. The CDR3 coding sequence is TGCGCCAGCACCCCTGGGGCGGTTTCGGATACGCAGTATTTT.

This chain joins TRBV5-6 and TRBJ2-1; 10 nucleotides align to TRBD2. The ends lost 4 bases at V and 2 bases at J; junction bases unmatched: 6. This CDR3 spans 16 amino acids. Germline V gives CDR1 SGHDT, CDR2 YYEEEE. The DNA of the CDR3 is TGTGCCAGCAGCCTGGGACTAGCGTCGACCTACAATGAGCAGTTCTTC. Translation gives CASSLGLASTYNEQFF.

This chain uses TRBV24-1 with TRBJ2-5; 9 nucleotides agree with TRBD1. The CDR3 runs 15 residues. Trimming removed 6 bases from V and 3 bases from J; junction bases left unmatched: 7. Germline-derived CDR1 and CDR2 are KGHDR and SFDVKD. The DNA for the CDR3 is TGTGCCACCAGTACAGGGAGGGACAGGGAAGAGACCCAGTACTTC. It is translated as CATSTGRDREETQYF.

This chain links TRBV23-1 with TRBJ2-3, with TRBD2 matching over 9 bases. TRBV23-1 is treated as an ORF (open reading frame) with a function not yet certain. This CDR3 has 18 amino acids. V lost 1 base, J lost 0 bases, and 8 bases stayed unmatched. CDR3 residues: CASSQYAGGPGSTDTQYF. CDR3 DNA sequence: TGCGCCAGCAGTCAATATGCGGGAGGGCCCGGCAGCACAGATACGCAGTATTTT.

The chain employs TRBV6-2 or TRBV6-3 and TRBJ2-2; D remains ambiguous. The CDR3 spans 14 residues. Germline CDR1 and CDR2: MNHEY and SVGEGT. V was cut by 0 bases and J by 5 bases, with 7 bases left in between. In DNA, the CDR3 is TGTGCCAGCAGTTACTCGATAGTGACCGGGGAGCTGTTTTTT. Amino acids: CASSYSIVTGELFF.

The chain is built from TRBV14 and TRBJ2-7; 8 bases fit TRBD1. CDR1 is SGHDN and CDR2 is FVKESK in the germline V gene. Trimming cost V 8 bases and J 5 bases; bases outside gene matches: 8. The CDR3 contains 13 residues. CDR3 in DNA: TGTGCCAGCTCCCGGGGACAGGTTAACGAGCAGTACTTC. Residues: CASSRGQVNEQYF.

This rearrangement joins TRBV2 to TRBJ2-5; 16 bases are shared with TRBD2. After removal of 4 bases from V and 7 bases from J, the junction contained 6 bases not matched to a gene. The CDR3 consists of 16 residues. Germline assignment: CDR1 SNHLY and CDR2 FYNNEI. The CDR3 region has the DNA TGTGCCAGCAGTGGGGGACTAGCGGGAGGGGCTGGGACCCAGTACTTC. Translation gives CASSGGLAGGAGTQYF.

The J gene is TRBJ1-4, the V gene TRBV19; a possible D gene is TRBD1 (6 bases). Per the germline V gene, CDR1 is LNHDA and CDR2 is SQIVND (reference sequence). The CDR3 contains 17 residues. The ends were cut back, 7 bases at V and 4 bases at J, with 22 bases in the middle. This chain's CDR3 is CASTPPRGAEGNEKLFF. The DNA for the CDR3 is TGTGCCAGTACCCCACCGCGGGGGGCCGAGGGTAATGAAAAACTGTTTTTT. Full variable domain (remainder filled in from reference TRBV19 and TRBJ1-4): DGGITQSPKYLFRKEGQNVTLSCEQNLNHDAMYWYRQDPGQGLRLIYYSQIVNDFQKGDIAEGYSVSREKKESFPLTVTSAQKNPTAFYLCASTPPRGAEGNEKLFFGSGTQLSVL.

The chain couples TRBV19 to TRBJ2-1; 15 bases agree with TRBD2. V trimming: 8 bases; J trimming: 0 bases; junction bases outside the gene matches: 11. The CDR3 runs to 19 residues. Germline V gene sequence: CDR1 LNHDA, CDR2 SQIVND (reference sequence). CDR3 nucleotide sequence: TGTGCCAGTCGGCGGGGGACTAGCGGGAGGATCAGCTCCTACAATGAGCAGTTCTTC. Amino acids: CASRRGTSGRISSYNEQFF.

This chain uses TRBV7-2 with TRBJ2-6, with D possibly matching TRBD2 (5 bases). The V and J ends lost 1 base and 4 bases respectively, with 5 bases between them. The V gene's germline CDR1 is SGHTA and CDR2 FQGNSA. The CDR3 is 14 amino acids. The CDR3 sequence is CASSLGRGANVLTF. CDR3 DNA sequence: TGTGCCAGCAGCTTAGGGAGGGGGGCCAACGTCCTGACTTTC.

V and J are TRBV30 and TRBJ2-7, with TRBD1 matching 9 bases. CDR3 length: 15 residues. Germline lookup yields CDR1 GTSNPN and CDR2 SVGIG (reference sequence). J gave up 2 bases and V 3 bases, and 8 bases lay outside the gene matches. In DNA, the CDR3 is TGTGCCTGGAGGGGGGGACAGGGATTCGCCTACGAGCAGTACTTC. It translates to CAWRGGQGFAYEQYF.

The chain recombines TRBV6-5 with TRBJ2-3; D is undetermined. V gave up 10 bases and J gave up 0 bases, with 11 bases separating them. CDR1 and CDR2 (germline): MNHEY, SVGAGI. The CDR3 consists of 13 residues. CDR3 region: CATRLRSTDTQYF. In nucleotides, the CDR3 is TGTGCCACCCGTCTCAGAAGCACAGATACGCAGTATTTT.

The rearrangement joins TRBV4-3 to TRBJ2-3; D unresolved. There are 14 residues in the CDR3. Germline CDR1 LGHNA, CDR2 YSLEER. Trimming removed 4 bases from V and 3 bases from J, with 11 bases in between. CDR3 sequence: CASSPHGLTDTQYF. CDR3 sequence (DNA): TGCGCCAGCAGCCCACACGGGTTGACAGATACGCAGTATTTT.

The V gene is TRBV11-3, the J gene TRBJ2-3, with TRBD2 identical over 11 bases. Looked up from germline, CDR1 is SGHNT and CDR2 is YENEEA. Losses at the gene ends were 3 bases for V and 4 bases for J; bases not matched to a gene: 12. The CDR3 has 18 residues. CDR3 loop: CASSFGLTSGSGADTQYF. The CDR3 DNA reads as TGTGCCAGCAGCTTCGGTCTTACTAGCGGGAGTGGCGCAGATACGCAGTATTTT.

The chain uses TRBV18 and TRBJ1-2; TRBD1 aligns across 8 bases. Germline values: CDR1 KGHSH, CDR2 LQKENI. The CDR3 has 13 amino acids. The V segment lost 3 bases and the J segment 8 bases; nucleotides outside the gene matches: 5. The DNA for the CDR3 is TGTGCCAGCTCACCGTCAGGGGGCGGGGGCTACACCTTC. This gives the protein CASSPSGGGGYTF.

The V gene is TRBV4-1, the J gene TRBJ2-3; weak D call: TRBD1 (5 bases). This CDR3 has 16 amino acids. Germline lookup yields CDR1 MGHRA and CDR2 YSYEKL. Trimming removed 1 base at V and 1 base at J, with 12 bases between. The CDR3 reads CASSQGGRIGTDTQYF. The CDR3 DNA sequence: TGCGCCAGCAGCCAAGGGGGCCGGATAGGCACAGATACGCAGTATTTT.

The sample holds many counts of this clone. V and J are TRBV4-2 and TRBJ1-5; no reliable D call. From germline, CDR1 is LGHNA and CDR2 YNFKEQ. V dropped 1 base and J dropped 3 bases, with 10 bases sitting between them. CDR3 length equals 15 residues. The CDR3 loop reads CASSQGGHFNQPQHF. The CDR3 DNA is TGTGCCAGCAGCCAAGGCGGCCATTTCAATCAGCCCCAGCATTTT.

The genes are TRBV6-2 or TRBV6-3 and TRBJ2-1; 7 bases line up with TRBD1. From germline, CDR1 is MNHEY and CDR2 SVGEGT. This CDR3 has 17 amino acids. Unmatched junction bases numbered 10, after V lost 2 bases and J lost 3 bases. The CDR3 here is CASSYVEVTGIYNEQFF. CDR3 sequence (DNA): TGTGCCAGCAGTTACGTTGAGGTGACAGGGATCTACAATGAGCAGTTCTTC.

CDR3 nucleotides: TGTGCCAGTAGTATAGATCCCCGGGGTACTAACACTGAAGCTTTCTTT. It is translated as CASSIDPRGTNTEAFF. The J gene is TRBJ1-1, the V gene TRBV19, with unresolved D. The CDR3 has 16 amino acids. Germline loops: CDR1 LNHDA, CDR2 SQIVND (reference sequence). The ends were cut back, 0 bases at V and 2 bases at J, with 13 bases in the middle.

The rearrangement links TRBV11-2 to TRBJ1-6, with D perhaps matching TRBD1 (6 bases). CDR1 is SGHAT, CDR2 FQNNGV, per germline. Trimming shortened V by 5 bases and J by 9 bases, and 14 bases separated the two germline ends. This CDR3 has 14 residues. The CDR3 region has the DNA TGTGCCAGCAGCCCCCGGGACACGGGTTCACCCCTCCACTTT. This translates into CASSPRDTGSPLHF. The whole variable domain, remainder taken from reference TRBV11-2 and TRBJ1-6, is EAGVAQSPRYKIIEKRQSVAFWCNPISGHATLYWYQQILGQGPKLLIQFQNNGVVDDSQLPKDRFSAERLKGVDSTLKIQPAKLEDSAVYLCASSPRDTGSPLHFGNGTRLTVT.

This chain joins TRBV28 and TRBJ2-1, with D hard to call. The CDR3 is 13 amino acids. Germline values: CDR1 MDHEN, CDR2 SYDVKM. The ends were cut back, 3 bases at V and 7 bases at J, with 10 bases in the middle. The CDR3 sequence is CASSFPGFNEQFF. In nucleotides, the CDR3 is TGTGCCAGCAGTTTTCCCGGGTTTAATGAGCAGTTCTTC.

In this sample, this clone turned up once. V gene TRBV7-3 combines with J gene TRBJ2-1; maybe TRBD2 (5 bases). This CDR3 is built from 16 residues. CDR1 SGHTA and CDR2 FQGTGA come from the germline V gene. Trimming took 0 bases from V and 1 from J, leaving 10 bases between them. CDR3 nucleotide sequence: TGTGCCAGCAGCTTAACCCCTGAGGGTTCCTACAATGAGCAGTTCTTC. The encoded protein is CASSLTPEGSYNEQFF.